Here is one T cell receptor (beta chain) with its context. The antigen remains undetermined. Exclusion applied to patients with autoimmune disease history or systemic immunosuppression. V gave up 5 bases and J gave up 6 bases, with 13 bases separating them. The length of the CDR3 is 12 residues. Germline lookup yields CDR1 GTSNPN and CDR2 SVGIG (reference sequence). Generated by immunoSEQ multiplex PCR, the TCRdb table keeps only in-frame clones and is missing some. The sample holds around 35,000 clones, 65% to 85% seen once. This record belongs to a study of OX40 agonist ivuxolimab in advanced cancers. Study at large: Those enrolled were approximately 83% male, with a mean age of about 66 years and ages from about 20 to 80. One patient with hepatocellular carcinoma and two with cutaneous melanoma, three in all, had partial responses. The study, taken as a whole, reports: No determination was made of the antigen specificity of the expanded peripheral T cells.

The receptor was derived from an adult with an advanced solid tumor such as melanoma, head and neck, liver or kidney cancer. V and J are TRBV30 and TRBJ1-2; the D gene is possibly TRBD1 (5 bases). The starting material was CD4+ or CD8+ T cells sorted from blood, obtained in a trial of the OX40 agonist ivuxolimab. CDR3 region: CAWESRGNGYTF. DNA of the CDR3: TGTGCCTGGGAATCTCGGGGGAATGGCTACACCTTC.